Listed here are 5 T cell receptor beta chains from one sample, sequenced in a study of T cell responses to AZD1222 COVID-19 vaccine. The repertoire was sequenced with immunoSEQ multiplex PCR; TCRdb's copy has only in-frame clones and lacks some. The table lists about 120,000 clones, over 75% of them singletons. Sequenced here: peripheral blood, sampled on day 0 of AZD1222 vaccination. The receptors derive from an adult in good health.

The genes are TRBV5-1 and TRBJ2-6; TRBD1 might be the D (6 bases). In germline, CDR1 is SGHRS, CDR2 YFSETQ. V was cut by 2 bases and J by 1 base, with 10 bases left in between. There are 16 residues in the CDR3. The CDR3 sequence: CASSFATGSGANVLTF. CDR3 bases: TGCGCCAGCAGCTTCGCCACAGGGTCTGGGGCCAACGTCCTGACTTTC.

J is TRBJ1-2 and V is TRBV3-1 (or the pseudogene TRBV3-2); a weak D match, TRBD1 (5 bases). V was cut by 1 base and J by 5 bases, with 14 bases left in between. The CDR3 covers 15 residues. Looked up from germline, CDR1 is LGHDT and CDR2 is YNNKEL (reference sequence). CDR3 protein: CASSQGIDSLYGYTF. CDR3 nucleotide sequence: TGTGCCAGCAGCCAAGGAATTGACAGTCTATATGGCTACACCTTC.

V and J are TRBV4-1 and TRBJ2-2; D is uncertain. CDR1 and CDR2 (germline): MGHRA, YSYEKL. Trimming pared 4 bases from V and 9 bases from J, leaving 12 bases between. This CDR3 spans 13 amino acids. CDR3 in amino acids: CASSLAIWRELFF. CDR3 coding DNA: TGCGCCAGCAGCCTCGCTATTTGGAGGGAGCTGTTTTTT.

The chain combines TRBV9 with TRBJ1-5, with 11 bases lining up with TRBD1. The germline CDR1 and CDR2 sequences are SGDLS and YYNGEE. J lost 6 bases, V lost 4 bases, and 6 bases had no gene match. The CDR3 is 15 amino acids. CDR3 bases: TGTGCCAGCAGCCCCGGACAGGGGGCCATTCAGCCCCAGCATTTT. This codes for CASSPGQGAIQPQHF.

This clone was counted once. The V call is TRBV7-6, the J call TRBJ2-3, with 13 bases identical to TRBD2. The CDR3 extends over 15 amino acids. The trim removed 4 bases at V and 8 bases at J, leaving 6 bases unmatched. From germline, CDR1 is SGHVS and CDR2 FNYEAQ. The CDR3 DNA follows: TGTGCCAGCAGCTCCACTAGCGGGGGGGTTGGTACGCAGTATTTT. Its translation: CASSSTSGGVGTQYF.